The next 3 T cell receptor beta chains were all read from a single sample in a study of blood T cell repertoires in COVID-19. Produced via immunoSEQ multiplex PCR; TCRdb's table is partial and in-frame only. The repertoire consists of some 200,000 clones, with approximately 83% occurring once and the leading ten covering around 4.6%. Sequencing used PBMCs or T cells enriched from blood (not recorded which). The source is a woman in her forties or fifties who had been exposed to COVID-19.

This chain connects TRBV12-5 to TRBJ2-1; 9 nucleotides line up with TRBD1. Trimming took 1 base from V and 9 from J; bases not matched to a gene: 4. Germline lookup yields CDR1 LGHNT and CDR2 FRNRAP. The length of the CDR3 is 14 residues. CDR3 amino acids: CASGLGGQGGEQFF. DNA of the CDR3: TGTGCTAGTGGTTTGGGGGGACAGGGTGGTGAGCAGTTCTTC.

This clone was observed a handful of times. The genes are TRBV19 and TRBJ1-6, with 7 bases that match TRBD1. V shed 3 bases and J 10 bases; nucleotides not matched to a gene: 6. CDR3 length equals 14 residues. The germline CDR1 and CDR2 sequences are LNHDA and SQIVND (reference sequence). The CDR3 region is CASSMTGRDSPLHF. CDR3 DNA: TGTGCCAGTAGTATGACAGGGCGCGACTCACCCCTCCACTTT.

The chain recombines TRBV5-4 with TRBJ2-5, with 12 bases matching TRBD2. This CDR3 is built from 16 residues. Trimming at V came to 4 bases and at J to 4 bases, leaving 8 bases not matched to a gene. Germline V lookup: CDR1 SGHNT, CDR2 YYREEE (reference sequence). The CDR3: CASSTQLAGGRETQYF. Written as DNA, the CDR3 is TGTGCCAGCAGCACGCAACTAGCGGGGGGACGAGAGACCCAGTACTTC.